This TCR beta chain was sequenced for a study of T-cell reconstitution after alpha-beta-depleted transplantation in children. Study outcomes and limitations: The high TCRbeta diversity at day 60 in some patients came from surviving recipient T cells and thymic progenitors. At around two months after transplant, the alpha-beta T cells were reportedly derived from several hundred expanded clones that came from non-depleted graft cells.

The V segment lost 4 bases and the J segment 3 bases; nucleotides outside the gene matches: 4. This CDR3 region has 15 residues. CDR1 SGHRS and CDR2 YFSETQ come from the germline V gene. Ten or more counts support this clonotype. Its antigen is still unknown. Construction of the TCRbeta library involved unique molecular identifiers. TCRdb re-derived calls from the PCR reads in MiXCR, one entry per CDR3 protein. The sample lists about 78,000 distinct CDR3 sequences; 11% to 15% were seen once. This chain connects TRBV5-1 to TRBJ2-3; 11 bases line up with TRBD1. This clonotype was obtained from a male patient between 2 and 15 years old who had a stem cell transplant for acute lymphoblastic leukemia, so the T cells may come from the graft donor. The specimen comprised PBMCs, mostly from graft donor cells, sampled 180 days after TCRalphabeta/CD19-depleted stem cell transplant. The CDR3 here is CASSPGTGGTDTQYF. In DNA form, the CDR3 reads TGCGCCAGCAGCCCCGGGACAGGGGGAACAGATACGCAGTATTTT.